The rows below give T cell receptor beta chains drawn from one sample of a study of T cells in Graves' hyperthyroidism and ophthalmopathy. From the multiplex PCR reads, TCRdb called clonotypes with MiXCR, one entry per CDR3 protein. The sample includes roughly 280,000 distinct CDR3 sequences, approximately 21% of them seen just once. Input material: blood. The receptors originated from a man aged 25 to 40 with Graves' ophthalmopathy. CDR3s include the opening cysteine and the closing phenylalanine or tryptophan. Each record gives: CDR3 DNA, CDR3 protein, D gene, J gene, V gene, clone size. A D gene is named only where the DNA matches it firmly. Only part of the rows carry a size: once, few, many, or a class if the clone is expanded.

cdr3_nt: TGTGCCAGCAGCGGGGATATGATTCTCCATGGCTACACCTTC
cdr3_aa: CASSGDMILHGYTF
d_call: -
j_call: TRBJ1-2
v_call: TRBV5-8
clone_size: many

cdr3_nt: TGCGCCAGCAGCTTCGCGGGGGGACAGGGGAACGGAAAACTGTTTTTT
cdr3_aa: CASSFAGGQGNGKLFF
d_call: TRBD1
j_call: TRBJ1-4
v_call: TRBV5-1
clone_size: -

cdr3_nt: TGTGCCAGCAGCCAATCGACGGGACAGCCCCAGCATTTT
cdr3_aa: CASSQSTGQPQHF
d_call: -
j_call: TRBJ1-5
v_call: TRBV16
clone_size: few

cdr3_nt: TGTGCCAGCAGATCCGGGACAGGGTTCTACAATGAGCAGTTCTTC
cdr3_aa: CASRSGTGFYNEQFF
d_call: TRBD1
j_call: TRBJ2-1
v_call: TRBV11-2
clone_size: many

cdr3_nt: TGTGCCAGCAACCGGGACAGATACACAGATACGCAGTATTTT
cdr3_aa: CASNRDRYTDTQYF
d_call: TRBD1
j_call: TRBJ2-3
v_call: TRBV12-3/TRBV12-4
clone_size: few

cdr3_nt: TGTGCCAGCAGTGCACAGGCGGGAGGAAGCTCCTACAATGAGCAGTTCTTC
cdr3_aa: CASSAQAGGSSYNEQFF
d_call: TRBD2
j_call: TRBJ2-1
v_call: TRBV6-1
clone_size: few

cdr3_nt: TGTGCCACCAGCAGACTCGAGACAAGCTCCTACGAGCAGTACTTC
cdr3_aa: CATSRLETSSYEQYF
d_call: -
j_call: TRBJ2-7
v_call: TRBV15
clone_size: few

cdr3_nt: TGTGCCAGCAGTCCCGCTAGCAGAGATACGCAGTATTTT
cdr3_aa: CASSPASRDTQYF
d_call: -
j_call: TRBJ2-3
v_call: TRBV28
clone_size: -

cdr3_nt: TGTGCCACCAGTGATTTTAAGGGACAGGGGAACGGGGAGCTGTTTTTT
cdr3_aa: CATSDFKGQGNGELFF
d_call: TRBD1
j_call: TRBJ2-2
v_call: TRBV24-1
clone_size: -

cdr3_nt: TGTGCCAGCAGAGCCGGGACACTTGCTGGAAACACCATATATTTT
cdr3_aa: CASRAGTLAGNTIYF
d_call: -
j_call: TRBJ1-3
v_call: TRBV2
clone_size: -

cdr3_nt: TGTGCCAGCAGCCCTGGGACAGGGGAGACTGAAGCTTTCTTT
cdr3_aa: CASSPGTGETEAFF
d_call: TRBD1
j_call: TRBJ1-1
v_call: TRBV2
clone_size: many

cdr3_nt: TGTGCCAGCAGCTTAGTTGAGACTGAAGCTTTCTTT
cdr3_aa: CASSLVETEAFF
d_call: -
j_call: TRBJ1-1
v_call: TRBV7-9
clone_size: few

cdr3_nt: TGCGCCAGCAGCGTGACAGAGAGGTCTATAATTCGGACTAATGAAAAACTGTTTTTT
cdr3_aa: CASSVTERSIIRTNEKLFF
d_call: -
j_call: TRBJ1-4
v_call: TRBV5-1
clone_size: -

cdr3_nt: TGTGCCAGCAGTTCCACGACAGGAATGAACACTGAAGCTTTCTTT
cdr3_aa: CASSSTTGMNTEAFF
d_call: -
j_call: TRBJ1-1
v_call: TRBV28
clone_size: -

cdr3_nt: TGCAGTGCTAGAGAGGGGGGGATCCTCAGTCAGCCCCAGCATTTT
cdr3_aa: CSAREGGILSQPQHF
d_call: -
j_call: TRBJ1-5
v_call: TRBV20-1
clone_size: -

cdr3_nt: TGTGCCAGCAGTGATGCGGGGGCAGATACGCAGTATTTT
cdr3_aa: CASSDAGADTQYF
d_call: TRBD2
j_call: TRBJ2-3
v_call: TRBV2
clone_size: many

cdr3_nt: TGTGCCAGCAGCGTAGTTCTGGGGAACACTGAAGCTTTCTTT
cdr3_aa: CASSVVLGNTEAFF
d_call: -
j_call: TRBJ1-1
v_call: TRBV9
clone_size: many

cdr3_nt: TGTGCCAGCTCACCTCTAGCGGCTTACTCCTACGAGCAGTACTTC
cdr3_aa: CASSPLAAYSYEQYF
d_call: TRBD2
j_call: TRBJ2-7
v_call: TRBV18
clone_size: -

cdr3_nt: TGTGCCAGCAGTTACATCGGAGCGAGCACTGAAGCTTTCTTT
cdr3_aa: CASSYIGASTEAFF
d_call: -
j_call: TRBJ1-1
v_call: TRBV6-6
clone_size: -

cdr3_nt: TGCGCCAGCAGTCCCGTGGGCACTGAAGCTTTCTTT
cdr3_aa: CASSPVGTEAFF
d_call: -
j_call: TRBJ1-1
v_call: TRBV5-1
clone_size: few

cdr3_nt: TGTGCCAGCAGACCAACAGGGAAAGTTTCTGGCTACACCTTC
cdr3_aa: CASRPTGKVSGYTF
d_call: -
j_call: TRBJ1-2
v_call: TRBV28
clone_size: few

cdr3_nt: TGTGCCAGCAGTTACTCGAGGACAGGGGGGAATAATTCACCCCTCCACTTT
cdr3_aa: CASSYSRTGGNNSPLHF
d_call: TRBD1
j_call: TRBJ1-6
v_call: TRBV6-5
clone_size: -

cdr3_nt: TGTGCCACGACCTCCTCCCGAGTGGGAAATCAAGCTTTCTTT
cdr3_aa: CATTSSRVGNQAFF
d_call: -
j_call: TRBJ1-1
v_call: TRBV2
clone_size: many

cdr3_nt: TGCAGCGGCGCTTTGGGGGGCAATGAGCAGTTCTTC
cdr3_aa: CSGALGGNEQFF
d_call: -
j_call: TRBJ2-1
v_call: TRBV29-1
clone_size: -

cdr3_nt: TGTGCTAGTGGTTTAGCTCGAAACACCATATATTTT
cdr3_aa: CASGLARNTIYF
d_call: -
j_call: TRBJ1-3
v_call: TRBV12-5
clone_size: -

cdr3_nt: TGTGCCAGCTCAGAAGCCTTCCCAGATACGCAGTATTTT
cdr3_aa: CASSEAFPDTQYF
d_call: -
j_call: TRBJ2-3
v_call: TRBV18
clone_size: many

cdr3_nt: TGCGCCAGCAGTGATTCTTTGGCTAGCGGACGCTACGAGCAGTACTTC
cdr3_aa: CASSDSLASGRYEQYF
d_call: TRBD2
j_call: TRBJ2-7
v_call: TRBV10-1
clone_size: -

cdr3_nt: TGTGCCAGCAACCTAGGACAGGTCAGATCACCCCTCCACTTT
cdr3_aa: CASNLGQVRSPLHF
d_call: TRBD1
j_call: TRBJ1-6
v_call: TRBV3-1
clone_size: -

cdr3_nt: TGTGCCAGCAGCAATGCCGGGACTAGTAGTTCGCGCAGGGGTTTCGAGCAGTACTTC
cdr3_aa: CASSNAGTSSSRRGFEQYF
d_call: TRBD2
j_call: TRBJ2-7
v_call: TRBV28
clone_size: few

cdr3_nt: TGTGCCAGCAGTGAAAGGTGGTCTAGCGGGAGTCGGGGTGAGCAGTTCTTC
cdr3_aa: CASSERWSSGSRGEQFF
d_call: TRBD2
j_call: TRBJ2-1
v_call: TRBV6-1
clone_size: -

cdr3_nt: TGTGCCAGCATGACGACAGGGGCTGATCAGCCCCAGCATTTT
cdr3_aa: CASMTTGADQPQHF
d_call: TRBD1
j_call: TRBJ1-5
v_call: TRBV7-8
clone_size: -

cdr3_nt: TGTGCCAGCAGCCTCCGGACAGGCAATAATGAAAAACTGTTTTTT
cdr3_aa: CASSLRTGNNEKLFF
d_call: TRBD1
j_call: TRBJ1-4
v_call: TRBV11-3
clone_size: few

cdr3_nt: TGTGCCAGCAGCCAAGTGGGGGGAAGCGACGAGCAGTACTTC
cdr3_aa: CASSQVGGSDEQYF
d_call: -
j_call: TRBJ2-7
v_call: TRBV14
clone_size: -

cdr3_nt: TGTGCCAGCAGCCCCTCTCGAGGGAACACCTACGAGCAGTACTTC
cdr3_aa: CASSPSRGNTYEQYF
d_call: -
j_call: TRBJ2-7
v_call: TRBV11-2
clone_size: many

cdr3_nt: TGTGCCTGGACTCAGGGTAATGGGGCCAACGTCCTGACTTTC
cdr3_aa: CAWTQGNGANVLTF
d_call: -
j_call: TRBJ2-6
v_call: TRBV30
clone_size: many

cdr3_nt: TGTGCCAGCAGTTCACCCCCCCGTGGTCTAGAGACCCAGTACTTC
cdr3_aa: CASSSPPRGLETQYF
d_call: -
j_call: TRBJ2-5
v_call: TRBV28
clone_size: many

cdr3_nt: TGTGCCAGCAGTGAAGCGGGGGAGCTGTTTTTT
cdr3_aa: CASSEAGELFF
d_call: -
j_call: TRBJ2-2
v_call: TRBV2
clone_size: many

cdr3_nt: TGTGCCAGCAGTCCAGACAGGAGGCGCAAAGCTTTCTTT
cdr3_aa: CASSPDRRRKAFF
d_call: -
j_call: TRBJ1-1
v_call: TRBV28
clone_size: -

cdr3_nt: TGTGCCAGCAGCCCCTTAAGTGTAGGGATAACTAATGAAAAACTGTTTTTT
cdr3_aa: CASSPLSVGITNEKLFF
d_call: -
j_call: TRBJ1-4
v_call: TRBV9
clone_size: few

cdr3_nt: TGTGCCAGCTGGGGACAGGGAGCAGCTAACTATGGCTACACCTTC
cdr3_aa: CASWGQGAANYGYTF
d_call: TRBD1
j_call: TRBJ1-2
v_call: TRBV2
clone_size: many

cdr3_nt: TGTGCCACCGAACCAATCCAGGACGACAGCAATGAGCAGTTCTTC
cdr3_aa: CATEPIQDDSNEQFF
d_call: -
j_call: TRBJ2-1
v_call: TRBV24-1
clone_size: -